A selection of T cell receptor beta chains follows, all from one sample in a study of vaccination effects on CD4 cells after COVID-19. Clones were read by immunoSEQ multiplex PCR, and TCRdb kept only the in-frame ones, dropping some. This table holds 45,000 to 75,000 clones, about 74% found once. No cognate antigen is known for these TCRs. The sample here was CD4+ T cells from PBMCs cultured without peptide, taken before COVID-19 vaccination. The receptor set was obtained from a human donor who received a COVID-19 vaccine. Both conserved end residues are part of each CDR3. The D gene is left open where the match is weak. Clone size, where shown, is once, few, many, or a class for clones that have expanded.

TRBD2 | few | TRBJ2-5 | TRBV4-3 | TGCGCCAGCAGCCAAGATTCTAGGACTAGCGGGGAGACCCAGTACTTC | CASSQDSRTSGETQYF
- | - | TRBJ1-2 | TRBV27 | TGTGCCAGCAGTGGGGGCGGGAGCGGTAATGGCTACACCTTC | CASSGGGSGNGYTF
TRBD1 | - | TRBJ1-2 | TRBV30 | TGTGCCTGGACACTTCGTTTAGGACAGGAGTTCTATGGCTACACCTTC | CAWTLRLGQEFYGYTF
- | - | TRBJ2-1 | TRBV18 | TGTGCCAGCTCCCCTGGGGATGAGCAGTTCTTC | CASSPGDEQFF
TRBD2 | - | TRBJ2-5 | TRBV4-1 | TGCGCCAGCAGCCAGGGAGGACTAGAAGAGACCCAGTACTTC | CASSQGGLEETQYF
TRBD2 | - | TRBJ2-1 | TRBV7-9 | TGTGCCAGCAGCCTCCGCCACGGGGGGTCCACCGATGAGCAGTTCTTC | CASSLRHGGSTDEQFF
TRBD2 | - | TRBJ2-1 | TRBV10-2 | TGCGCCAGCAGTCCCGGGACTAGCGGATACAATGAGCAGTTCTTC | CASSPGTSGYNEQFF
- | few | TRBJ2-2 | TRBV5-1 | TGCGCCAGCAGCTTAGGAGCAGGGTACACCGGGGAGCTGTTTTTT | CASSLGAGYTGELFF
- | few | TRBJ1-1 | TRBV6-2/TRBV6-3 | TGTGCCAGCAGCTCACAGGGAGTCACTGAAGCTTTCTTT | CASSSQGVTEAFF
- | - | TRBJ1-2 | TRBV7-8 | TGTGCCAGCAGCTCGATAAATAGGGGGTTAGACTATGGCTACACCTTC | CASSSINRGLDYGYTF
TRBD1 | - | TRBJ2-3 | TRBV5-5 | TGTGCCAGCAGCCCGACAGGGGTGCGGACAGATACGCAGTATTTT | CASSPTGVRTDTQYF
- | - | TRBJ1-1 | TRBV30 | TGTGCCTGGAGGCAGGGATGGGGCACTGAAGCTTTCTTT | CAWRQGWGTEAFF
- | - | TRBJ1-2 | TRBV6-6 | TGTGCCAGCAGTTACTCGATGGGGAATGGCTACACCTTC | CASSYSMGNGYTF
- | - | TRBJ1-3 | TRBV9 | TGTGCCAGCAGCGTAGTAGGAGGGACTGGAAACACCATATATTTT | CASSVVGGTGNTIYF
- | once | TRBJ1-2 | TRBV7-2 | TGTGCCAGCAGCTTAGGAGGGGGACGCATTAACTATGGCTACACCTTC | CASSLGGGRINYGYTF
TRBD1 | - | TRBJ2-1 | TRBV2 | TGTGCCAGCAGTGAAGAAGGGACAGGTAACAATGAGCAGTTCTTC | CASSEEGTGNNEQFF
- | - | TRBJ2-3 | TRBV24-1 | TGTGCCACCAGTGATTTAGGGCAGGGTGCAGATACGCAGTATTTT | CATSDLGQGADTQYF
- | - | TRBJ2-3 | TRBV5-1 | TGCGCCAGCAGCTTTTCCGGAGATACGCAGTATTTT | CASSFSGDTQYF
- | - | TRBJ2-5 | TRBV12-3/TRBV12-4 | TGTGCCAGCAGCCTTCCCCCGGAGACCCAGTACTTC | CASSLPPETQYF
TRBD1 | - | TRBJ2-2 | TRBV4-3 | TGCGCCAGCAGCCAAGATCGCGACAGGGAATGGACCGGGGAGCTGTTTTTT | CASSQDRDREWTGELFF